One sample yielded the 29 T cell receptor beta chains listed below, sequenced in a study of T cells after yellow fever vaccination. TCRdb reprocessed the 5' RACE reads with MiXCR, giving one entry per CDR3 protein. The repertoire consists of approximately 120,000 distinct CDR3 sequences, with 7.4% occurring once and the leading ten covering around 2.7%. This specimen consisted of CD4+ T cells sorted from PBMCs, obtained 10 to 11 days after the first yellow fever vaccination. These receptors all come from a man younger than 35 who received the YFV17D yellow fever vaccine.

This clonotype was observed at least ten times. The V and J genes are TRBV3-1 and TRBJ2-6, with D hard to call. The V and J ends lost 0 bases and 0 bases respectively, with 3 bases between them. This CDR3 is built from 15 residues. Per germline, CDR1 LGHDT and CDR2 YNNKEL (reference sequence). This CDR3 reads CASSQDASGANVLTF. For the CDR3, the DNA is TGTGCCAGCAGCCAAGACGCCTCTGGGGCCAACGTCCTGACTTTC.

Regarding this clonotype: A much bigger clone sits one base away, suggesting this may be a read error. V and J are TRBV12-3 or TRBV12-4 and TRBJ2-1; TRBD1 aligns across 8 bases. CDR3 length: 14 amino acids. CDR3 coding DNA: TGTGACAGCACCTTCCAGGGGGCTACAAGGGAGCAGTTCTTC. It encodes CDSTFQGATREQFF.

This clonotype was observed at least ten times. This rearrangement joins TRBV28 to TRBJ2-3; D remains unclear. V dropped 2 bases and J dropped 2 bases, with 8 bases sitting between them. CDR1 is MDHEN, CDR2 SYDVKM, per germline. CDR3 length equals 14 residues. CDR3 amino acids: CASSLLRYTDTQYF. CDR3 DNA: TGTGCCAGCAGTTTACTAAGATACACAGATACGCAGTATTTT.

This clonotype was detected many times. The chain employs TRBV9 and TRBJ1-5, with D unresolved. Germline CDR1 SGDLS, CDR2 YYNGEE. V lost 7 bases to trimming and J lost 6 bases, with 11 bases between them. The CDR3 covers 12 residues. The CDR3 sequence: CASSREGQPQHF. The CDR3 DNA reads as TGTGCCAGCTCAAGGGAGGGTCAGCCCCAGCATTTT.

The V call is TRBV3-1, the J call TRBJ2-1, with TRBD1 identical over 8 bases. The CDR3 contains 16 residues. The trim removed 4 bases at V and 3 bases at J, leaving 8 bases unmatched. The germline V gene has CDR1 LGHDT and CDR2 YNNKEL (reference sequence). CDR3: CASSPRDRLLYNEQFF. The CDR3 coding sequence is TGTGCCAGCAGCCCTCGGGACAGGCTGCTCTACAATGAGCAGTTCTTC.

Ten or more counts support this clonotype. CDR3 amino acids: CASSLDRAGERAFF. CDR3 nucleotides: TGTGCCAGCAGCTTAGATCGGGCAGGGGAACGGGCTTTCTTT. V and J are TRBV7-2 and TRBJ1-1; D perhaps matches TRBD1 (6 bases). Trimming took off 1 base at V and 11 bases at J, with 17 bases between the two ends. Looked up from germline, CDR1 is SGHTA and CDR2 is FQGNSA. The CDR3 consists of 14 residues.

This clonotype was seen ten or more times. The J gene is TRBJ2-7, the V gene TRBV5-1; perhaps D is TRBD1 or TRBD2 (5 bases each). The V gene's germline CDR1 is SGHRS and CDR2 YFSETQ. Trimming shortened V by 3 bases and J by 4 bases, and 11 bases separated the two germline ends. This CDR3 is 13 amino acids long. The CDR3 nucleotides read TGCGCCAGCAGCTACGGGACGGAGTACGAGCAGTACGTC. Translating gives CASSYGTEYEQYV.

This clonotype was detected a few times. This chain links TRBV18 with TRBJ2-1; D is unresolved. In germline, CDR1 is KGHSH, CDR2 LQKENI. V lost 0 bases, J lost 10 bases, and 10 bases lay in between. The CDR3 is 13 amino acids. The CDR3 reads CASSPPGSSEQFF. CDR3 DNA sequence: TGTGCCAGCTCACCACCAGGGTCGAGCGAGCAGTTCTTC.

This clonotype was found many times. The chain carries TRBV5-1 and TRBJ1-1; no reliable D call. The CDR3 is 14 amino acids. Germline-derived CDR1 and CDR2 are SGHRS and YFSETQ. V dropped 0 bases and J dropped 1 base, with 7 bases sitting between them. CDR3 in amino acids: CASSLGAQNTEAFF. The DNA for the CDR3 is TGCGCCAGCAGCTTGGGGGCCCAGAACACTGAAGCTTTCTTT.

In this sample, this clonotype turned up a few times. J is TRBJ2-1 and V is TRBV7-2, with 9 positions matching TRBD1. CDR1 and CDR2 from the germline V gene are SGHTA and FQGNSA. CDR3 length: 15 residues. J was trimmed by 4 bases and V by 5 bases; bases with no gene match: 6. In DNA form, the CDR3 reads TGTGCCAGCAGCATCGGGACAGGGCAATACAATGAGCAGTTCTTC. The encoded protein is CASSIGTGQYNEQFF.

This clonotype was observed at least ten times. V gene TRBV20-1 combines with J gene TRBJ1-1; 9 bases agree with TRBD1. J gave up 7 bases and V 4 bases, and 4 bases lay outside the gene matches. The CDR3 loop spans 12 amino acids. CDR1 and CDR2 from the germline V gene are DFQATT and SNEGSKA (reference sequence). CDR3 coding DNA: TGCAGTGCTAACAGGGGGCAAAGTGAAGCTTTCTTT. It yields the protein CSANRGQSEAFF.

This chain connects TRBV4-2 to TRBJ2-5; D is uncertain. The CDR3 has 13 amino acids. Trimming cost V 0 bases and J 1 base, with 3 bases left between them. Germline-derived CDR1 and CDR2 are LGHNA and YNFKEQ. The CDR3 DNA is TGTGCCAGCAGCCAAGACAGCCAAGAGACCCAGTACTTC. Its translation: CASSQDSQETQYF.

This clonotype has ten or more counts. CDR3 in amino acids: CASSHQGSEQFF. The CDR3 nucleotides are TGTGCCAGCAGTCACCAGGGAAGTGAACAGTTCTTC. The V gene is TRBV12-3 or TRBV12-4, the J gene TRBJ2-1, with D possibly being TRBD1 (5 bases). V gave up 5 bases and J gave up 13 bases, with 15 bases separating them. This CDR3 has 12 residues.

This clonotype showed up many times. The chain employs TRBV11-2 and TRBJ1-1, with unresolved D. Germline CDR1 and CDR2: SGHAT and FQNNGV. The V and J ends lost 2 bases and 6 bases respectively, with 10 bases between them. CDR3 size: 13 residues. The CDR3 loop is CASSLLIEPEAFF. The CDR3 nucleotides read TGTGCCAGCAGCTTATTGATCGAGCCTGAAGCTTTCTTT.

This clonotype was detected many times. The V call is TRBV7-9, the J call TRBJ2-3, with D unclear. The V gene lost 5 bases and the J gene lost 2 bases, with 11 bases spanning the gap. Germline V gives CDR1 SEHNR, CDR2 FQNEAQ (reference sequence). This CDR3 is built from 14 residues. CDR3 loop: CASSPRALTDTQYF. The CDR3, as DNA: TGTGCCAGCAGCCCCCGGGCCCTCACAGATACGCAGTATTTT.

Only one count was recorded for this clonotype. An end of the junction differs from the germline gene, which may be a read error. The rearrangement joins TRBV18 to TRBJ1-4; D unresolved. Germline V gene lookup returns CDR1 KGHSH and CDR2 LQKENI. The length of the CDR3 is 18 residues. CDR3 bases: TGTCCCAGCTCACTTTATTCGGTAGTCGGAACTACTAATGAAAAACTGTTTTTT. Amino acids: CPSSLYSVVGTTNEKLFF.

Ten or more counts support this clonotype. The chain uses TRBV28 and TRBJ1-2, with a weak D call TRBD1 (6 bases). Germline V lookup: CDR1 MDHEN, CDR2 SYDVKM. V was pared by 11 bases and J by 4 bases, with 11 bases between. This CDR3 has 11 residues. The CDR3 reads CAAGTLYGYTF. In DNA form, the CDR3 reads TGTGCCGCTGGGACACTCTATGGCTACACCTTC.

In its sample, this clonotype was seen many times. This chain joins TRBV20-1 and TRBJ2-1; a possible D gene is TRBD1 (5 bases). This CDR3 comprises 13 residues. Trimming shortened V by 6 bases and J by 5 bases, and 14 bases separated the two germline ends. The germline gives CDR1 DFQATT, CDR2 SNEGSKA (reference sequence). This CDR3 is CSASPDSNNEQFF. CDR3 nucleotide sequence: TGCAGTGCGAGCCCTGACAGTAACAATGAGCAGTTCTTC.

This clonotype was seen a handful of times. The chain is built from TRBV5-1 and TRBJ2-3; the D is unclear. V was trimmed by 0 bases and J by 0 bases, leaving 11 bases between them. The length of the CDR3 is 16 residues. Germline CDR1 reads SGHRS; CDR2 reads YFSETQ. The CDR3 DNA is TGCGCCAGCAGCTTGGTTGGCAATCCAAGCACAGATACGCAGTATTTT. Protein product: CASSLVGNPSTDTQYF.

Many counts were recorded for this clonotype. This chain links TRBV4-2 with TRBJ1-2, with 7 positions matching TRBD1. V was pared by 0 bases and J by 3 bases, with 7 bases of the junction left unmatched. Germline V gene data show CDR1 as LGHNA and CDR2 as YNFKEQ. The CDR3 has 16 amino acids. CDR3 bases: TGTGCCAGCAGCCAAGAAGCACAGGGGCCCTACTATGGCTACACCTTC. Translating gives CASSQEAQGPYYGYTF.

This clonotype came up a few times. This CDR3 is CASSRDRYNEQFF. Written as DNA, the CDR3 is TGTGCCAGCTCCAGGGACAGATACAATGAGCAGTTCTTC. V usage is TRBV18 and J usage is TRBJ2-1; 7 nucleotides line up with TRBD1. The CDR3 has 13 amino acids. V trimming: 6 bases; J trimming: 4 bases; junction bases outside the gene matches: 3. CDR1 is KGHSH, CDR2 LQKENI, per germline.

This clonotype was detected ten times or more. The CDR3: CASSSQGAWETQYF. CDR3 nucleotide sequence: TGTGCCAGCAGTTCCCAGGGGGCGTGGGAGACCCAGTACTTC. The gene calls are TRBV12-3 or TRBV12-4 and TRBJ2-5, with 8 bases lining up with TRBD1. Unmatched junction bases numbered 6, after V lost 4 bases and J lost 5 bases. The CDR3 totals 14 residues.

In this sample, this clonotype turned up many times. J is TRBJ1-4 and V is TRBV5-1; tentative D call: TRBD1 (5 bases). Trimming removed 1 base at V and 6 bases at J, with 10 bases between. CDR3 size: 14 residues. CDR1 and CDR2 from the germline V gene are SGHRS and YFSETQ. DNA of the CDR3: TGCGCCAGCAGCTTGTGGGGGAGAGATGAAAAACTGTTTTTT. It specifies CASSLWGRDEKLFF.

This clonotype turned up a few times. This chain connects TRBV19 to TRBJ1-4, with D hard to call. Trimming took 1 base from V and 0 from J, leaving 6 bases between them. The CDR3 is 15 amino acids. The germline V gene has CDR1 LNHDA and CDR2 SQIVND (reference sequence). CDR3 sequence (DNA): TGTGCCAGTAGTATAGGCGGAACAACTAATGAAAAACTGTTTTTT. This translates into CASSIGGTTNEKLFF. The variable domain in full, completed from reference TRBV19 and TRBJ1-4, reads DGGITQSPKYLFRKEGQNVTLSCEQNLNHDAMYWYRQDPGQGLRLIYYSQIVNDFQKGDIAEGYSVSREKKESFPLTVTSAQKNPTAFYLCASSIGGTTNEKLFFGSGTQLSVL.

Ten or more counts support this clonotype. The rearrangement joins TRBV5-1 to TRBJ2-3; 10 bases agree with TRBD2. Trimming at V came to 1 base and at J to 5 bases, leaving 7 bases not matched to a gene. This CDR3 is built from 16 residues. Germline lookup yields CDR1 SGHRS and CDR2 YFSETQ. In DNA, the CDR3 is TGCGCCAGCAGCTTGTGGGCTAGCGGGGGTCGAGATACGCAGTATTTT. This translates into CASSLWASGGRDTQYF.

There are many counts of this clonotype. V gene TRBV12-3 or TRBV12-4 combines with J gene TRBJ2-2, with D tentatively TRBD1 (5 bases). V lost 6 bases and J 2 bases, leaving 13 bases between the germline ends. CDR3 size: 15 residues. The CDR3 loop is CASSTQAANTGELFF. In DNA form, the CDR3 reads TGTGCCAGCAGCACACAGGCGGCCAACACCGGGGAGCTGTTTTTT.

This clonotype was seen at least ten times. This chain links TRBV7-9 with TRBJ1-1, with 7 bases fitting TRBD1. CDR3 length: 14 residues. Germline lookup yields CDR1 SEHNR and CDR2 FQNEAQ (reference sequence). Trimming cost V 5 bases and J 5 bases; bases outside gene matches: 8. CDR3 sequence (DNA): TGTGCCAGCAGCCCGCAGGGGGGTGGTACTGAAGCTTTCTTT. It yields the protein CASSPQGGGTEAFF.

This clonotype has at least ten counts. The chain uses TRBV28 and TRBJ2-5, with TRBD1 matching over 9 bases. Trimming removed 4 bases from V and 7 bases from J; junction bases left unmatched: 10. Germline V gene lookup returns CDR1 MDHEN and CDR2 SYDVKM. CDR3 length equals 15 residues. CDR3 residues: CASSYSGQGSGTQYF. CDR3 DNA sequence: TGTGCCAGCAGTTATAGTGGACAGGGGTCCGGGACCCAGTACTTC.

This clonotype was detected many times. The genes are TRBV5-1 and TRBJ2-2, with 11 nucleotides matching TRBD2. The J segment lost 1 base and the V segment lost 5 bases, leaving 1 base of the junction unmatched. Germline V gene lookup returns CDR1 SGHRS and CDR2 YFSETQ. The CDR3 has 15 residues. The CDR3 nucleotides are TGCGCCAGCAGGGGGACTAGCGGGAACACCGGGGAGCTGTTTTTT. The encoded protein is CASRGTSGNTGELFF.